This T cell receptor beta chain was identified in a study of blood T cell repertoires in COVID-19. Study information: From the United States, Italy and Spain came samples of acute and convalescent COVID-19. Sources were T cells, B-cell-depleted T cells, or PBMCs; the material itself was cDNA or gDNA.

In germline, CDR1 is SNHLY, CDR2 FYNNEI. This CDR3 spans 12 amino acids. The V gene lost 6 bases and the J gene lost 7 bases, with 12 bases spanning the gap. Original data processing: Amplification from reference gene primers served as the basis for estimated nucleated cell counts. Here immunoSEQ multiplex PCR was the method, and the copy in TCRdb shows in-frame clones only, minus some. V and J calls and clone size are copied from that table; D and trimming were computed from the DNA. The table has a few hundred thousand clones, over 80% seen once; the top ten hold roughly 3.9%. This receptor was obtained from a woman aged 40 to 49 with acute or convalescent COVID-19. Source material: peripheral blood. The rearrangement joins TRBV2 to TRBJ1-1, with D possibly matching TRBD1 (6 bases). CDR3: CASRAGTFEAFF. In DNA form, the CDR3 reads TGTGCCAGCAGGGCCGGGACATTTGAAGCTTTCTTT.